This T cell receptor beta chain was identified in a study of long-term antiretroviral therapy in people with HIV. CDR1 SEHNR and CDR2 FQNEAQ come from the germline V gene (reference sequence). Trimming at V came to 8 bases and at J to 5 bases, leaving 9 bases not matched to a gene. The CDR3 extends over 15 amino acids. The study drew at least one pre-ART and at least two post-ART PBMC samples from every donor. Without exception, participants with HIV were treated in the United States. Ahead of DNA extraction, samples held 1-10 million cryopreserved PBMC each. Investigators performed immunoSEQ version v3.0 at survey level. A per-sample goal of roughly 40,000-55,000 T-cell genomes was targeted by sequencing. Method: immunoSEQ multiplex PCR; TCRdb's copy keeps in-frame clones and lacks some. This table has around 16,000 clones, around 83% appearing once. This clone is medium-sized in the sample.

The source was unsorted PBMCs, collected just before starting antiretroviral therapy. The chain recombines TRBV7-9 with TRBJ2-2, with 9 bases identical to TRBD2. The receptor was isolated from a man between 40 and 49 years old with HIV. CDR3 DNA: TGTGCCAGCCGATCCGGGACTAGCATAACCGGGGAGCTGTTTTTT. Protein: CASRSGTSITGELFF. Combining the CDR3 with reference TRBV7-9 and TRBJ2-2 gives the whole variable domain DTGVSQNPRHKITKRGQNVTFRCDPISEHNRLYWYRQTLGQGPEFLTYFQNEAQLEKSRLLSDRFSAERPKGSFSTLEIQRTEQGDSAMYLCASRSGTSITGELFFGEGSRLTVL.